This TCR beta chain derives from a study of control samples from healthy donors and cancer patients. By frequency in the sample, this clone is medium-sized. The repertoire was sequenced with immunoSEQ multiplex PCR; TCRdb's copy has only in-frame clones and lacks some. The repertoire has approximately 100,000 clones, roughly 88% of them found once; the top ten carry 13% to 15%. The specimen was blood. This TCR was recovered from a man aged 25-40 years in good health.

CDR3 amino acids: CASGEWEDWKTQYF. The CDR3 DNA reads as TGTGCCAGCGGGGAATGGGAAGATTGGAAGACCCAGTACTTC. This chain connects TRBV11-3 to TRBJ2-5, with unresolved D. CDR3 length: 14 amino acids. Deletions cut 8 bases from V and 6 bases from J, with 19 bases between. The germline V gene encodes CDR1 SGHNT and CDR2 YENEEA. The entire variable domain, with the rest obtained from reference TRBV11-3 and TRBJ2-5, is as follows: EAGVVQSPRYKIIEKKQPVAFWCNPISGHNTLYWYLQNLGQGPELLIRYENEEAVDDSQLPKDRFSAERLKGVDSTLKIQPAELGDSAVYLCASGEWEDWKTQYFGPGTRLLVL.